A selection of T cell receptor beta chains follows, all from one sample in a study of cytomegalovirus exposure and HLA in healthy donors. Assay used: immunoSEQ multiplex PCR; TCRdb lists only in-frame clones, some missing. The data hold approximately 280,000 clones, with 85% to 90% observed a single time. The source material was PBMCs. The receptors shown here come from a woman in her late teens or twenties in good health and CMV-seronegative. Each CDR3 is given with its conserved first and last residue. Fields, in order: V gene, clone size, D gene, J gene, CDR3 length, CDR3 DNA, CDR3 protein. A D gene is named only where the DNA matches it firmly. Expanded clones get a size class; other rows say once, few or many, or leave the size out.

TRBV6-1	NA	TRBD1	TRBJ1-4	14	TGTGCCAGCAGTCTTGGGGACAGGACTATCAGGCTGTTTTTT	CASSLGDRTIRLFF
TRBV4-3	NA	NA	TRBJ2-3	18	TGCGCCAGCAGCCAAGATGTCGAACAGGGTCAATTTCTGGGTACGCAGTATTTT	CASSQDVEQGQFLGTQYF
TRBV2	NA	NA	TRBJ2-7	15	TGTGCCAGCAGCCCCAGGGGGGCGCGCGGGGTCGAGCAGTACTTC	CASSPRGARGVEQYF
TRBV30	NA	NA	TRBJ1-2	16	TGTGCCTGGAGTGTACCCACAGGTGGGGGCCTCTATGGCTACACCTTC	CAWSVPTGGGLYGYTF
TRBV6-6	once	NA	TRBJ2-7	14	TGTGCCAGCCGAAGGGGGGACAGATTCTACGAGCAGTACTTC	CASRRGDRFYEQYF
TRBV28	NA	TRBD1	TRBJ1-2	15	TGTGCCAGCAGTCCAGGACAGGGGGAGATCTATGGCTACACCTTC	CASSPGQGEIYGYTF
TRBV27	NA	NA	TRBJ1-4	15	TGTGCCAGCAGTTTATCGTTGGGGCTCGGTGAAAAACTGTTTTTT	CASSLSLGLGEKLFF
TRBV28	NA	NA	TRBJ1-1	13	TGTGCCAGCAGTATAATTCAGGGTACTGAAGCTTTCTTT	CASSIIQGTEAFF
TRBV9	NA	NA	TRBJ2-7	15	TGTGCCAGCAGCCTGGGACTCTCGAGCTCCTACGAGCAGTACTTC	CASSLGLSSSYEQYF
TRBV28	NA	NA	TRBJ2-7	18	TGTGCCAGCAGTCCCTACCAGGGCGTCGTCTTTAGCTCCTACGAGCAGTACTTC	CASSPYQGVVFSSYEQYF
TRBV27	NA	NA	TRBJ2-1	13	TGTGCCAGCAGTCGTTCAGGGGCCAATGAGCAGTTCTTC	CASSRSGANEQFF
TRBV2	once	NA	TRBJ1-1	12	TGTGCCAGCAGTGGGGGGGTCACTGAAGCTTTCTTT	CASSGGVTEAFF
TRBV4-1	NA	TRBD1	TRBJ2-1	15	TGCGCCAGCAGCCAACCATGGGACAGGGTGGATGAGCAGTTCTTC	CASSQPWDRVDEQFF
TRBV10-1	NA	NA	TRBJ2-1	16	TGCGCCAGCAGTGAATTGGGGGCTAGGGGTGGCAATGAGCAGTTCTTC	CASSELGARGGNEQFF
TRBV6-1	NA	TRBD1	TRBJ1-1	14	TGTGCCAGCAGTGCCGTTCAGGGGGTCACTGAAGCTTTCTTT	CASSAVQGVTEAFF
TRBV6-1	NA	TRBD2	TRBJ2-7	16	TGTGCCAGCAGTGGCCTAGCGGGAGGGCTCTATGACGAGCAGTACTTC	CASSGLAGGLYDEQYF
TRBV4-3	NA	NA	TRBJ1-2	16	TGCGCCAGCAGCCAATATAAACAGGGATGGAGCTATGGCTACACCTTC	CASSQYKQGWSYGYTF
TRBV7-2	NA	TRBD2	TRBJ2-3	16	TGTGCCAGCAGCCTGACCAGCGGGGGGGGCACAGATACGCAGTATTTT	CASSLTSGGGTDTQYF
TRBV23-1	NA	NA	TRBJ2-7	13	TGCGCCAGCAGTCTAACAGGGCGCTACGAGCAGTACTTC	CASSLTGRYEQYF
TRBV11-2	once	TRBD1	TRBJ2-3	17	TGTGCCAGCAGCCAAAAGCCCGGGACAGACATTCTAGATACGCAGTATTTT	CASSQKPGTDILDTQYF
TRBV4-1	NA	TRBD1	TRBJ1-2	13	TGCGCCAGCAGCCTCCGGGACAGCTATGGCTACACCTTC	CASSLRDSYGYTF
TRBV2	few	TRBD1	TRBJ1-5	15	TGTGCCAGCAGTGCCGGACAGGGATACAATCAGCCCCAGCATTTT	CASSAGQGYNQPQHF
TRBV28	NA	NA	TRBJ1-3	15	TGTGCCAGCAGTTTTTTAGGGGACTCTGGAAACACCATATATTTT	CASSFLGDSGNTIYF
TRBV27	NA	TRBD1	TRBJ2-7	15	TGTGCCAGCAGTTTATTGGACAGGAGCTCCTACGAGCAGTACTTC	CASSLLDRSSYEQYF
TRBV2	NA	NA	TRBJ2-7	13	TGTGCCAGCAGTGAAAGACAGATCTTCGAGCAGTACTTC	CASSERQIFEQYF
TRBV28	NA	TRBD1	TRBJ1-1	15	TGTGCCAGCAGATCAGACAGGGTGGGAGAGACTGAAGCTTTCTTT	CASRSDRVGETEAFF
TRBV6-1	NA	TRBD2	TRBJ2-7	13	TGTGCCAGCGACGGGGGGGTTTCCTACGAGCAGTACTTC	CASDGGVSYEQYF
TRBV6-1	NA	TRBD1	TRBJ2-7	15	TGTGCCAGCAGCATCGAGCCGGGACAGCCCTACGAGCAGTACTTC	CASSIEPGQPYEQYF
TRBV10-1	once	TRBD2	TRBJ2-1	16	TGCGCCAGCAGTGAGAGACTAGCGGGAAATCGCAATGAGCAGTTCTTC	CASSERLAGNRNEQFF
TRBV28	NA	NA	TRBJ2-7	16	TGTGCCAGCAGTTGGGGGACAAAGCGGATGAACTACGAGCAGTACTTC	CASSWGTKRMNYEQYF
TRBV9	NA	TRBD2	TRBJ2-7	16	TGTGCCAGCAGCGTGGGGGGGACTGGAAGCTCCTACGAGCAGTACTTC	CASSVGGTGSSYEQYF
TRBV6-6	NA	TRBD1	TRBJ1-5	15	TGTGCCACCCGACAGGGCTTGGAACTCAATCAGCCCCAGCATTTT	CATRQGLELNQPQHF
TRBV30	NA	NA	TRBJ1-4	11	TGTGTTGGACAGTCTGTTGAAAAACTGTTTTTT	CVGQSVEKLFF
TRBV4-1	NA	NA	TRBJ2-7	14	TGCGCCAGCAGCCAAGAGGGTGTGTGGGGGCGGGCGTACTTC	CASSQEGVWGRAYF
TRBV27	NA	NA	TRBJ1-4	14	TGTGCCAGCCTGTTAGCCCCGTACCATGAAAAACTGTTTTTT	CASLLAPYHEKLFF
TRBV7-6	NA	NA	TRBJ2-5	15	TGTGCCAGCAGCTACCGGTGGGCCTACCAGGAGACCCAGTACTTC	CASSYRWAYQETQYF
TRBV2	NA	NA	TRBJ2-3	12	TGTGCCAGCAGTGGAGGGACAGATACGCAGTATTTT	CASSGGTDTQYF
TRBV2	NA	TRBD1	TRBJ1-5	17	TGTGCCAGCAGTTCGGGACAGGGGGGGAATAGCAATCAGCCCCAGCATTTT	CASSSGQGGNSNQPQHF
TRBV5-1	once	NA	TRBJ2-5	11	TGCGCCAGCAGCCTCGAAGAGACCCAGTACTTC	CASSLEETQYF
TRBV25-1	once	NA	TRBJ2-5	15	TGTGCCAGCAGTGCGAGACAGCAAGTGGCGGAGACCCAGTACTTC	CASSARQQVAETQYF
TRBV18	NA	TRBD1	TRBJ2-7	15	TGTGCCAGCTCACCCGACAGGGGTAACTCCTACGAGCAGTACTTC	CASSPDRGNSYEQYF
TRBV25-1	NA	NA	TRBJ2-2	15	TGTGCCAGCAGCAGTGAGATGACGGGCACCGGGGAGCTGTTTTTT	CASSSEMTGTGELFF
TRBV19	NA	TRBD1	TRBJ2-7	14	TGTGCCAGTAAATCCGGGACAGGCCGCAACGAGCAGTACTTC	CASKSGTGRNEQYF
TRBV7-3	NA	NA	TRBJ2-3	15	TGTGCCAGCAGCTTATGGGCCCAGAACACAGATACGCAGTATTTT	CASSLWAQNTDTQYF
TRBV7-2	NA	NA	TRBJ1-4	14	TGTGCCAGCAGCATCTTTGCGACTAATGAAAAACTGTTTTTT	CASSIFATNEKLFF
TRBV6-6	NA	TRBD2	TRBJ2-7	15	TGTGCCAGCAGCCCGGGACTAGCGGCTTCCTACGAGCAGTACTTC	CASSPGLAASYEQYF
TRBV9	NA	NA	TRBJ1-6	16	TGTGCCAGCAGCGCCGCGGGGAGGGAGCGTCATTCACCCCTCCACTTT	CASSAAGRERHSPLHF
TRBV4-1	NA	TRBD1	TRBJ2-6	16	TGCGCCAGCAGTCCTACGACAGGGTTTGGGGCCAACGTCCTGACTTTC	CASSPTTGFGANVLTF
TRBV6-5	NA	TRBD1	TRBJ1-4	12	TGTGCCAGCAGCCGGGACAGGCTAAAACTGTTTTTT	CASSRDRLKLFF
TRBV28	NA	NA	TRBJ1-2	14	TGTGCCAGCAGTTTATTTTCAGGTGGCTATGGCTACACCTTC	CASSLFSGGYGYTF
TRBV15	NA	NA	TRBJ1-1	14	TGTGCCACCAGCAGAGACGGCGAGGAATGGGAAGCTTTCTTT	CATSRDGEEWEAFF
TRBV7-2	NA	TRBD2	TRBJ2-7	15	TGTGCCAGCAGCTTAGGGAGGACTAGCGGCTACGAGCAGTACTTC	CASSLGRTSGYEQYF
TRBV25-1	NA	TRBD1	TRBJ1-6	16	TGTGCCAGCAGTGAATTTGGGGGACAGGGGGCTTCACCCCTCCACTTT	CASSEFGGQGASPLHF
TRBV10-3	NA	TRBD2	TRBJ2-7	16	TGTGCCATCAGACCCACTAGCGGTCCCAATCCGTACGAGCAGTACTTC	CAIRPTSGPNPYEQYF
TRBV19	NA	NA	TRBJ1-1	15	TGTGCCAGTAGTAAACAGGGATTCATGAACACTGAAGCTTTCTTT	CASSKQGFMNTEAFF